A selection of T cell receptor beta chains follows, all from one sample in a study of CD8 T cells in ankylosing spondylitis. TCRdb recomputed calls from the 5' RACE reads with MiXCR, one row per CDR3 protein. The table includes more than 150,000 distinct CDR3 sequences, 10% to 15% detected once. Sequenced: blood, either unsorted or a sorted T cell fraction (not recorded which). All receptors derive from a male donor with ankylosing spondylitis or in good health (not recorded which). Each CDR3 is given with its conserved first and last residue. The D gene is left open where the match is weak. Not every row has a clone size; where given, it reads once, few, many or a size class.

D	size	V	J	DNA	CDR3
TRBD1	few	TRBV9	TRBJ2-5	TGTGCCAGCAGCGAGGGACAGAACGACCCCGAGACCCAGTACTTC	CASSEGQNDPETQYF
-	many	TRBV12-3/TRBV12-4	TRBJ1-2	TGTGCCAGCAGTTTAGGGGGAGGGTTTTATGGCTACACCTTC	CASSLGGGFYGYTF
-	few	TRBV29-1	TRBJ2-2	TGCAGCGTTGGCTCCGGGACGCATGTCGGGGAGCTGTTTTTT	CSVGSGTHVGELFF
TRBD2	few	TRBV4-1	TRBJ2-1	TGCGCCAGCAGCCCAAGCGGGAGGGCTACTGAGCAGTTCTTC	CASSPSGRATEQFF
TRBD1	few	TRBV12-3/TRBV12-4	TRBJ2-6	TGTGCCAGCAGTTTTGGTCCCGACAGGGTACACTCTGGGGCCAACGTCCTGACTTTC	CASSFGPDRVHSGANVLTF
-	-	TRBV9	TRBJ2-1	TGTGCCAGCAGCTCGGGGCCAGGAGGGTACAATGAGCAGTTCTTC	CASSSGPGGYNEQFF
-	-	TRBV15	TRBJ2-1	TGTGCCACCAGCTTCGACGGGCCCGGGAGCTCCTACAATGAGCAGTTCTTC	CATSFDGPGSSYNEQFF
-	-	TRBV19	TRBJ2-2	TGTGCCAGGCCTCCCTCTGGACGGAACACCGGGGAGCTGTTTTTT	CARPPSGRNTGELFF
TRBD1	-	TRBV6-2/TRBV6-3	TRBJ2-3	TGTGCCAGCAGTTACTGGGACAGGGACTACACAGATACGCAGTATTTT	CASSYWDRDYTDTQYF
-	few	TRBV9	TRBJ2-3	TGTGCCAGCAGCGTAGACAGTAATACGCAGTATTTT	CASSVDSNTQYF
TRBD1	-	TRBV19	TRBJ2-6	TGTGCCAGTAGTGCGTACTCTCTTCCGGGACAGGTTGTCAGCTCTGGGGCCAACGTCCTGACTTTC	CASSAYSLPGQVVSSGANVLTF
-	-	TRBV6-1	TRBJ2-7	TGTGCCAGCAGTACCGGGACGCCTTCGGACGAGCAGTACTTC	CASSTGTPSDEQYF
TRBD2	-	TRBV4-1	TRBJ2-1	TGCGCCAGCAGCCAAGTCCTCGGCGGGAGGGAGGGTGAGCAGTTCTTC	CASSQVLGGREGEQFF
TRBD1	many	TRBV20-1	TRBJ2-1	TGCAGTGCTACTCTGACCACAGGGGATGAGCAGTTCTTC	CSATLTTGDEQFF
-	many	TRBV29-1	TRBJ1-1	TGCAGCGCTAGCAGGCTGAACACTGAAGCTTTCTTT	CSASRLNTEAFF
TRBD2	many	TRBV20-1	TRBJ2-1	TGCAGTGCTCCCCTTCTAGCGGGAGGGTACAATGAGCAGTTCTTC	CSAPLLAGGYNEQFF
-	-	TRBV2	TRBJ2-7	TGTGCCAGTAGTGCGGGGATGCAATACGAGCAGTACTTC	CASSAGMQYEQYF
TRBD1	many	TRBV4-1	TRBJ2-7	TGCGCCAGCAGCCAAGGACAGGGGGCGGGATCCTACGAGCAGTACTTC	CASSQGQGAGSYEQYF
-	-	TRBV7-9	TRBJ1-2	TGTGCCAGCAGCCAAGAGGAGTGGGACGGCTACACCTTC	CASSQEEWDGYTF
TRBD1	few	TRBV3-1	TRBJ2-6	TGTGCCAGCAGCCAAATCTGGACAGGGGTCTTCTCTGGGGCCAACGTCCTGACTTTC	CASSQIWTGVFSGANVLTF
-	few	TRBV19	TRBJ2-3	TGTGCCAGTAGTATGGTTCAGCTTAGCACAGATACGCAGTATTTT	CASSMVQLSTDTQYF
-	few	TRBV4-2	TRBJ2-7	TGTGCCAGCAGTCACCCGGGATCCGAAGGGCAGTACTTC	CASSHPGSEGQYF
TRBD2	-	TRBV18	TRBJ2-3	TGTGCCAGCTCCCGCCCTATAGCGGGGGAGCCAGATACGCAGTATTTT	CASSRPIAGEPDTQYF
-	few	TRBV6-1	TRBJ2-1	TGTGCCAGCAGCGCGCTGCGGGCGATCAATGAGCAGTTCTTC	CASSALRAINEQFF
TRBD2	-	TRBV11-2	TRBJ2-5	TGTGCCAGCAGCTTCAGGGAGGGGCCCTGGGGAGAGACCCAGTACTTC	CASSFREGPWGETQYF
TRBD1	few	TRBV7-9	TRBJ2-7	TGTGCCTCCAGCCCGTTACAGGGGTCAGGCGAGCAGTACTTC	CASSPLQGSGEQYF
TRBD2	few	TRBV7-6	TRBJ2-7	TGTGCCAGCAGCTTACAACCAGCGGGAGGGCCCTACGAGCAGTACTTC	CASSLQPAGGPYEQYF
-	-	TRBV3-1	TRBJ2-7	TGTGCCAGCGCTCCGCAGATTAGGGTCTCCGAGCAGTACTTC	CASAPQIRVSEQYF
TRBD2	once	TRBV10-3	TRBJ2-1	TGTGCCATCAGTGATCCGGCGGGGGGGCCCAATGAGCAGTTCTTC	CAISDPAGGPNEQFF
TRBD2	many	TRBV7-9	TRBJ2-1	TGTTTCGTACTAGCGGGTCTAAGCGAGCAGTTCTTC	CFVLAGLSEQFF
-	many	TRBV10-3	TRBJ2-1	TGTGCCATCAGTCCCCTGGGACTGTCCAATGAGCAGTTCTTC	CAISPLGLSNEQFF
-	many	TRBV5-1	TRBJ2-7	TGCGCCAGCAGCTTAGGTCACTCCTACGAGCAGTACTTC	CASSLGHSYEQYF
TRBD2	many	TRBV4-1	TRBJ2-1	TGCGCCAGCAGCCAGTACGCCGGGACTAGCGCGGATGAGCAGTTCTTC	CASSQYAGTSADEQFF
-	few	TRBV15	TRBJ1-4	TGTGCCACCAGCCCCACCTCCGAGGGCTATGAAAAACTGTTTTTT	CATSPTSEGYEKLFF
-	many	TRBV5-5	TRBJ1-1	TGTGCCAGCAGCTTACCGGGGGCCACTGAAGCTTTCTTT	CASSLPGATEAFF
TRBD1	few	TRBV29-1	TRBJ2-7	TGCAGCGTCTCTTCGACAGGGGGCTGGGAGCAGTACTTC	CSVSSTGGWEQYF
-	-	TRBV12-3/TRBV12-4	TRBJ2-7	TGTGCCAGCACCCGGGACACCTATTCCTACGAGCCGTACTTC	CASTRDTYSYEPYF
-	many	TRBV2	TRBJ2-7	TGTGCCAGCAGTGGAGGGTCCAGATCTCTTACCTACGAGCAGTACTTC	CASSGGSRSLTYEQYF